The rows below give T cell receptor beta chains drawn from one sample of a study of shared clonotypes between healthy human individuals. Sequencing was performed with immunoSEQ multiplex PCR; in TCRdb, only in-frame clones are kept and a portion is missing. Of about 2.3 million clones detected, just under 95% appear once; the ten largest clones hold around 0.35%. The sequenced material came from naive CD4+ T cells from PBMCs. All receptors come from a young man in good health. Some clones in this sample may be carry-over from other donors' samples. CDR3s include the opening cysteine and the closing phenylalanine or tryptophan. A D gene is named only where the DNA matches it firmly. Clone size is stated in some rows and not others, as once, few, many or a class when expanded.

j_call v_call d_call clone_size cdr3_nt cdr3_aa
TRBJ2-1 TRBV27 NA NA TGTGCCACCTTGGGCCGGACGGCTTCCTACAATGAGCAGTTCTTC CATLGRTASYNEQFF
TRBJ2-1 TRBV11-2 TRBD2 NA TGTGCCAGCAGTAGGGCGGGGCTAGCGGGAGTGGGTGAGCAGTTCTTC CASSRAGLAGVGEQFF
TRBJ1-3 TRBV4-1 TRBD1 NA TGCGCCAGCAGCCAGGTGGGGTTAACAGGGGTTTCTGGAAACACCATATATTTT CASSQVGLTGVSGNTIYF
TRBJ2-7 TRBV27 NA NA TGTGCCAGCAGGACATATTTAAGGAGAGCTTACGAGCAGTACTTC CASRTYLRRAYEQYF
TRBJ1-2 TRBV6-5 NA NA TGTGCCAGCAGTTTGGGACGGTATAACTATGGCTACACCTTC CASSLGRYNYGYTF
TRBJ2-1 TRBV28 NA once TGTGCCAGCAGTCCCCTGGCTGGGAGCATTTGGCAGTTCTTC CASSPLAGSIWQFF
TRBJ2-1 TRBV28 TRBD2 NA TGTGCCAGCAGGCGGACTAGCGGGAGTACCTACAATGAGCAGTTCTTC CASRRTSGSTYNEQFF
TRBJ1-3 TRBV30 NA once TGTGCCTGGAGTGCCTCGCCTCGGGGGGCTTCTGGAAACACCATATATTTT CAWSASPRGASGNTIYF
TRBJ1-5 TRBV10-3 TRBD1 NA TGTGCCATCAGGGGGACAGGGGGGCAGCCCCAGCATTTT CAIRGTGGQPQHF
TRBJ1-1 TRBV30 NA NA TGTGCCTGGAGTTATGGTGCTGAAGCTTTCTTT CAWSYGAEAFF
TRBJ2-3 TRBV7-7 NA NA TGTGCCAGCAGCTTGTTATCCACCACAGATACGCAGTATTTT CASSLLSTTDTQYF
TRBJ2-7 TRBV4-3 TRBD1 NA TGCGCCAGCAGCCGGGGACAGGGTGACTACGAGCAGTACTTC CASSRGQGDYEQYF
TRBJ2-3 TRBV5-4 TRBD2 NA TGTGCCAGCACCTCTGGACTAGCGGGTGGCACAGATACGCAGTATTTT CASTSGLAGGTDTQYF
TRBJ1-6 TRBV11-2 TRBD1 NA TGTGCCAGCAGCTTAGAACAGGGGAGTTGGGATTCACCCCTCCACTTT CASSLEQGSWDSPLHF
TRBJ2-7 TRBV11-3 NA NA TGTGCCAGCAGCCCCGGGACCCTAGGGGAGCAGTACTTC CASSPGTLGEQYF
TRBJ2-5 TRBV19 NA NA TGTGCCTTCAAAGGAGGGCAGGGGGTTTACTTC CAFKGGQGVYF
TRBJ2-5 TRBV5-6 TRBD1 NA TGTGCCAGCAGCGAGGCCGAACAGGGGGTGGGAGAGACCCAGTACTTC CASSEAEQGVGETQYF
TRBJ2-7 TRBV2 TRBD2 NA TGTGCCAGCAGTGAGTCTAGCGGGAGATCCTACGAGCAGTACTTC CASSESSGRSYEQYF
TRBJ2-2 TRBV7-9 TRBD1 NA TGTGCCACCGTCTGGACAGGGGGGTCCGGGGAGCTGTTTTTT CATVWTGGSGELFF
TRBJ2-7 TRBV30 TRBD1 NA TGTGCCTGGGCCTGGGGACAGTTCTACGAGCAGTACTTC CAWAWGQFYEQYF
TRBJ1-1 TRBV27 NA NA TGTGCCAGCAGCTCGGTTACGTCTGAAGCTTTCTTT CASSSVTSEAFF
TRBJ1-1 TRBV19 NA NA TGTGCCAGTAGGGGGGGGATGGACACTGAAGCTTTCTTT CASRGGMDTEAFF
TRBJ2-3 TRBV15 TRBD2 NA TGTGCCACCAGCAGAGGACTAGCGGGAGCCGGGACAGATACGCAGTATTTT CATSRGLAGAGTDTQYF
TRBJ1-1 TRBV7-2 TRBD1 NA TGTGCCAGCAGCCCCAACCCCGGGACAGGGGGCCCTAAAGCTTTCTTT CASSPNPGTGGPKAFF
TRBJ1-5 TRBV5-8 TRBD1 once TGTGCCAGCAGCTTGGGGGACAGGGTCTTGATTGGCAATCAGCCCCAGCATTTT CASSLGDRVLIGNQPQHF
TRBJ2-5 TRBV5-4 NA NA TGTGCCAGCGCCCGTCGGGATGAGACCCAGTACTTC CASARRDETQYF
TRBJ2-3 TRBV7-3 TRBD2 NA TGTGCCAGCAGCCTAGCGGGATTTAGCACAGATACGCAGTATTTT CASSLAGFSTDTQYF
TRBJ2-5 TRBV7-9 NA once TGTGCCAGCAGCCCTAGTCCCCTAGCAGAGGCCTACTTC CASSPSPLAEAYF
TRBJ1-1 TRBV6-5 NA NA TGTGCCGTAGGAGGCCGCGGAACTGAAGCTTTCTTT CAVGGRGTEAFF
TRBJ1-3 TRBV5-6 TRBD1 NA TGTGCCAGCAGCGCAACTGACAGGGCTGGAAACACCATATATTTT CASSATDRAGNTIYF
TRBJ2-7 TRBV7-3 NA NA TGTGCCAGCAGCATGGACAACTACGAGCAGTACTTC CASSMDNYEQYF
TRBJ2-2 TRBV9 NA NA TGTGCCAGCAGCGTAGACTTCCGGGGCAGGGGGGGCACCGGGGAGCTGTTTTTT CASSVDFRGRGGTGELFF
TRBJ1-5 TRBV2 NA NA TGTGCCAGCAGTGGAGTTTTGGGACGTAATCAGCCCCAGCATTTT CASSGVLGRNQPQHF
TRBJ1-1 TRBV28 NA NA TGTGCCAGCAGGCCGACAGGGAACACTGAAGCTTTCTTT CASRPTGNTEAFF
TRBJ2-1 TRBV18 TRBD2 NA TGTGCCAGCTCACCACTGGGCAGCGGGAAACGCGGGGAGCAGTTCTTC CASSPLGSGKRGEQFF
TRBJ2-5 TRBV29-1 NA NA TGCAGCGTTAGGGCTAGCCCTCAAGAGACCCAGTACTTC CSVRASPQETQYF
TRBJ1-5 TRBV6-5 NA NA TGTGCCAGCAGTATATCGGGTGATCAGCCCCAGCATTTT CASSISGDQPQHF
TRBJ1-3 TRBV18 NA NA TGTGCCAGCTCACCTCTTAGATTCTCTGGAAACACCATATATTTT CASSPLRFSGNTIYF
TRBJ1-2 TRBV30 NA NA TGTGCCTGGAGTGCCCGGGGCTTCGGTGGCTACACCTTC CAWSARGFGGYTF
TRBJ2-6 TRBV28 TRBD1 NA TGTGCCAGCAGTCCCCGGCGCAGGGGGATGAAGACTGGGGCCAACGTCCTGACTTTC CASSPRRRGMKTGANVLTF
TRBJ2-2 TRBV10-3 TRBD2 NA TGTGCCATCAGCGCGACTAGCGGGTCTACGAACACCGGGGAGCTGTTTTTT CAISATSGSTNTGELFF
TRBJ2-3 TRBV10-1 TRBD2 NA TGCGCCACCCAGCGGGATCCCACAGATACGCAGTATTTT CATQRDPTDTQYF
TRBJ2-1 TRBV11-2 NA NA TGTGCCAGCGAAGCTGCAGGGGCCTACAATGAGCAGTTCTTC CASEAAGAYNEQFF
TRBJ2-7 TRBV30 NA NA TGTGCCTGGAGTAGAGGGGTCGAGCAGTACTTC CAWSRGVEQYF
TRBJ1-5 TRBV14 NA once TGTGCCAGCAGCCAAGATCCCAGGGTCGGCAATCAGCCCCAGCATTTT CASSQDPRVGNQPQHF
TRBJ1-3 TRBV6-5 TRBD1 NA TGTGCCAGCAGCCGAGGACAGGTCGGAAACACCATATATTTT CASSRGQVGNTIYF
TRBJ1-4 TRBV4-2 NA NA TGTGCCAGCAGCCAAGAGGGAGGTGCCAGAAAACTGTTTTTT CASSQEGGARKLFF
TRBJ2-1 TRBV6-6 NA NA TGTGCCAGCAGTTACGGGGGCCTAAGGTACAATGAGCAGTTCTTC CASSYGGLRYNEQFF
TRBJ1-1 TRBV27 NA NA TGTGCCAGCAGCCCCTTGGGGATGACCACTGAAGCTTTCTTT CASSPLGMTTEAFF
TRBJ2-7 TRBV5-1 NA NA TGCGCCAGCAGCTTCCAAGGAGGGCTCTACGAGCAGTACTTC CASSFQGGLYEQYF
TRBJ2-7 TRBV15 NA once TGTGCCACCAGCAGGACCGGGGTCTTAGGAGACGAGCAGTACTTC CATSRTGVLGDEQYF
TRBJ2-5 TRBV4-2 TRBD2 NA TGTGCCAGCAGCCAAGCAGGACTAGCTGGAGAGACCCAGTACTTC CASSQAGLAGETQYF